A selection of T cell receptor beta chains follows, all from one sample in a study of read filtering for tumor transcriptome and immune sequencing. One entry per CDR3 protein results from TCRdb running MiXCR on the reads. The sample has over 45,000 distinct CDR3 sequences, 20% to 25% seen once. Specimen: a population of CD138-negative cells sorted from bone marrow. Receptor source: a donor at least 40 years old with multiple myeloma. The CDR3 runs from the conserved cysteine through the conserved F or W. Each record gives: V gene, clone size, D gene, J gene, CDR3 protein, CDR3 DNA. D genes are given only for firm matches. Some rows mark clone size as missing; the rest say once, few, many or name a class of expanded clone.

TRBV7-9	few	.	TRBJ2-1	CASSRPGVLYNEQFF	TGTGCCAGCAGCCGTCCAGGGGTCCTCTACAATGAGCAGTTCTTC
TRBV29-1	many	.	TRBJ1-2	CSVGSGPLDGYTF	TGCAGCGTTGGCTCAGGGCCGCTCGATGGCTACACCTTC
TRBV29-1	many	.	TRBJ2-1	CSVESPSSYNEQFF	TGCAGCGTTGAATCCCCGAGCTCCTACAATGAGCAGTTCTTC
TRBV5-1	many	.	TRBJ2-5	CASSPPDLQETQYF	TGCGCCAGCAGCCCTCCGGACCTACAAGAGACCCAGTACTTC
TRBV20-1	many	.	TRBJ1-1	CSARDQNTEAFF	TGCAGTGCTAGAGATCAAAACACTGAAGCTTTCTTT
TRBV19	many	.	TRBJ2-1	CASSRTSEQFF	TGTGCCAGTAGCCGGACAAGTGAGCAGTTCTTC
TRBV20-1	many	.	TRBJ2-7	CSARDRSYEQYF	TGCAGTGCTAGAGACAGGTCCTACGAGCAGTACTTC
TRBV28	many	.	TRBJ2-1	CASTSGWVRSYNEQFF	TGTGCCAGCACCAGCGGGTGGGTCCGCTCCTACAATGAGCAGTTCTTC
TRBV5-1	many	TRBD2	TRBJ2-5	CASSLPLAGKETQYF	TGCGCCAGCAGCTTGCCGCTAGCGGGGAAAGAGACCCAGTACTTC
TRBV20-1	.	.	TRBJ2-5	CSARMTVGQETQYF	TGCAGTGCTAGAATGACAGTGGGCCAAGAGACCCAGTACTTC
TRBV20-1	many	.	TRBJ2-1	CSASPTPYSTNEQFF	TGCAGTGCTAGCCCCACCCCGTATTCCACTAATGAGCAGTTCTTC
TRBV3-1	many	.	TRBJ1-1	CASSREGLGAFF	TGTGCCAGCAGCAGGGAGGGTCTGGGAGCTTTCTTT
TRBV10-3	few	TRBD1	TRBJ2-7	CATGQRVGEQYF	TGTGCCACGGGACAGCGAGTAGGGGAGCAGTACTTC
TRBV30	.	TRBD2	TRBJ2-1	CARSGTSGRAREQFF	TGTGCCCGGTCCGGGACTAGCGGGAGGGCCCGGGAGCAGTTCTTC
TRBV28	many	TRBD1	TRBJ1-1	CASSPSGQEMTRNTEAFF	TGTGCCAGCAGTCCCTCGGGACAGGAGATGACTCGGAACACTGAAGCTTTCTTT
TRBV7-2	few	.	TRBJ1-6	CASSRTRDSPLHF	TGTGCCAGCAGCAGAACCCGGGATTCACCCCTCCACTTT
TRBV20-1	many	TRBD1	TRBJ2-5	CSASGHGQGHRETQYF	TGCAGTGCTAGCGGACACGGACAGGGTCATCGAGAGACCCAGTACTTC
TRBV6-5	.	TRBD2	TRBJ2-1	CASSYSVAGGYNEQFF	TGTGCCAGCAGTTACTCAGTAGCGGGAGGATACAATGAGCAGTTCTTC
TRBV10-3	.	TRBD2	TRBJ2-1	CAIQGGGSYNEHFF	TGTGCCATCCAAGGCGGGGGATCCTACAATGAGCATTTCTTC
TRBV20-1	many	.	TRBJ1-4	CSARHSPATNEKLFF	TGCAGTGCTAGACACAGCCCTGCAACTAATGAAAAACTGTTTTTT
TRBV19	many	TRBD1	TRBJ2-1	CASSIFRDRADEQFF	TGTGCCAGTAGTATTTTTCGGGACAGGGCTGATGAGCAGTTCTTC
TRBV11-1	many	.	TRBJ2-5	CASTARYSSQETQYF	TGTGCCAGCACCGCTCGGTACTCTTCGCAAGAGACCCAGTACTTC
TRBV6-1	few	TRBD1	TRBJ2-4	CASTGGVFAENIQYF	TGTGCCAGCACAGGGGGCGTCTTTGCCGAAAACATTCAGTACTTC
TRBV2	many	TRBD1	TRBJ2-2	CASEVDQGAGTGELFF	TGTGCCAGCGAGGTAGACCAGGGGGCTGGAACCGGGGAGCTGTTTTTT
TRBV19	many	TRBD1	TRBJ2-1	CASSSTGGRYNEQFF	TGTGCCAGTAGTAGTACAGGGGGCCGGTACAATGAGCAGTTCTTC
TRBV27	many	TRBD1	TRBJ1-1	CASRTTNNRGAFF	TGTGCCAGCAGAACCACGAATAACAGGGGAGCTTTCTTT
TRBV28	once	TRBD2	TRBJ2-7	CASRPGGWQPYF	TGTGCCAGCAGACCGGGGGGGTGGCAGCCGTACTTC
TRBV20-1	many	.	TRBJ1-6	CSAFAEGSYNSPLHF	TGCAGTGCTTTTGCGGAGGGCTCCTATAATTCACCCCTCCACTTT
TRBV12-3/TRBV12-4	many	.	TRBJ2-2	CASSIGLANTGELFF	TGTGCCAGCAGTATTGGACTGGCGAACACCGGGGAGCTGTTTTTT
TRBV28	.	TRBD2	TRBJ2-1	CASSLSGGSLVNEQFF	TGTGCCAGCAGTTTGTCCGGCGGGAGTTTGGTAAATGAGCAGTTCTTC
TRBV20-1	.	.	TRBJ2-2	CSPMATNTGELFF	TGCAGTCCGATGGCCACGAACACCGGGGAGCTGTTTTTT
TRBV4-1	.	.	TRBJ2-2	CASSQARSANTGELFF	TGCGCCAGCAGCCAAGCCCGGTCCGCCAACACCGGGGAGCTGTTTTTT
TRBV28	.	.	TRBJ1-5	CASSLGGSGHPQHF	TGTGCCAGTAGCTTGGGGGGAAGCGGTCATCCCCAGCATTTT
TRBV12-3/TRBV12-4	.	TRBD2	TRBJ2-7	CASSFSGGPGEQYF	TGTGCCAGCAGTTTTAGCGGGGGGCCCGGAGAGCAGTACTTC
TRBV5-5	many	TRBD1	TRBJ2-1	CASRDRDSPYNEQFF	TGTGCCAGCAGAGATCGGGACAGTCCCTACAATGAGCAGTTCTTC
TRBV28	many	.	TRBJ2-1	CASHGGYSYNEQFF	TGTGCCAGTCACGGGGGTTACTCCTACAATGAGCAGTTCTTC
TRBV6-1	few	.	TRBJ2-1	CASSEESHYYNEQFF	TGTGCCAGCAGTGAAGAAAGTCATTACTACAATGAGCAGTTCTTC
TRBV28	.	TRBD2	TRBJ2-5	CASSPPGGRMVGTQYF	TGTGCCAGCAGTCCCCCGGGAGGAAGGATGGTAGGGACCCAGTACTTC
TRBV24-1	many	.	TRBJ1-2	CATAEGSNYGYTF	TGTGCCACCGCCGAGGGGTCTAACTATGGCTACACCTTC
TRBV7-2	many	.	TRBJ2-1	CASSLLTRSREQFF	TGTGCCAGCAGCTTACTAACTAGATCCCGAGAGCAGTTCTTC
TRBV28	many	.	TRBJ1-4	CASSFSTINEKLFF	TGTGCCAGCAGTTTCTCCACAATTAATGAAAAACTGTTTTTT
TRBV2	many	.	TRBJ2-3	CARTTGDTQYF	TGTGCCAGGACTACCGGGGATACGCAGTATTTT
TRBV28	many	.	TRBJ1-5	CASRRIHDLLDANQPQHF	TGTGCCAGCAGAAGAATACACGATCTCCTTGATGCAAATCAGCCCCAGCATTTT
TRBV27	many	.	TRBJ2-5	CASSREAGLETQYF	TGTGCCAGCAGTAGGGAGGCGGGATTGGAGACCCAGTACTTC
TRBV20-1	many	.	TRBJ2-1	CSALTLDGYNEQFF	TGCAGTGCTCTGACCCTGGATGGATACAATGAGCAGTTCTTC
TRBV20-1	many	.	TRBJ2-7	CSARSSRTNYEQYF	TGCAGTGCTAGGTCTAGTCGGACTAACTACGAGCAGTACTTC
TRBV10-2	many	.	TRBJ2-2	CASSEAGTGELFF	TGCGCCAGCAGTGAGGCGGGGACCGGGGAGCTGTTTTTT
TRBV9	many	.	TRBJ2-5	CASSPGGWETQYF	TGTGCCAGCAGCCCAGGGGGGTGGGAGACCCAGTACTTC
TRBV28	.	TRBD1	TRBJ1-2	CASSLGQPERGYTF	TGTGCCAGCAGCCTGGGACAGCCCGAAAGGGGCTACACCTTC
TRBV29-1	many	TRBD2	TRBJ2-1	CSVAHLAGRNEQFF	TGCAGCGTTGCTCACTTAGCGGGACGGAATGAGCAGTTCTTC